This TCR beta chain originates from a study of blood T cell repertoires in COVID-19. In the original analysis: Reference gene primer amplification yielded estimated nucleated cell counts. The assay was immunoSEQ multiplex PCR, and TCRdb's table has in-frame clones only and misses some. V, J and clone size are taken as reported in that table, and D and trimming were inferred from the DNA itself. The sample consists of under 200,000 clones, roughly 90% of them appearing once. Symptom resolution, clearance, or two negative PCRs marked donors in Cohort 3 as recovered. Germline CDR1 LNHNV, CDR2 YYDKDF (reference sequence). Trimming removed 0 bases from V and 1 base from J, with 6 bases in between. The CDR3 runs 14 residues.

The receptor was isolated from a woman aged 45-65 years who had recovered from COVID-19. What was sequenced was PBMCs or T cells enriched from blood (not recorded which). The V gene is TRBV15, the J gene TRBJ2-5, with no clear D. Here the CDR3 reads CATSRERRQETQYF. CDR3 DNA: TGTGCCACCAGCAGAGAGCGGCGCCAAGAGACCCAGTACTTC.